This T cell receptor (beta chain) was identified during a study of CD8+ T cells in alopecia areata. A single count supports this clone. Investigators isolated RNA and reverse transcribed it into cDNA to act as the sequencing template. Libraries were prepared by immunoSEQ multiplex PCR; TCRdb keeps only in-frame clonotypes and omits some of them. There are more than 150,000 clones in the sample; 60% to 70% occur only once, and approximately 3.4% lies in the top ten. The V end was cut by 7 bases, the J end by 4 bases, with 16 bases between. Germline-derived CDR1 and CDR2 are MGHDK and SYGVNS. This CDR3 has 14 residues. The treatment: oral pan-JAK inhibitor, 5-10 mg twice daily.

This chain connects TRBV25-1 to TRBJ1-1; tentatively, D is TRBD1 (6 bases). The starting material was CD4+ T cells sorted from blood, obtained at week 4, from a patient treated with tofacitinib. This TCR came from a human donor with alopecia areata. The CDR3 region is CASTGALLITEAFF. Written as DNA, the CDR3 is TGTGCCAGCACAGGGGCCCTTTTGATCACTGAAGCTTTCTTT.